This TCR beta chain is from a study of blood T cell repertoires in COVID-19. For the study at large: The study drew acute and convalescent COVID-19 samples from the United States, Italy and Spain.

Using immunoSEQ multiplex PCR, the repertoire was profiled, and TCRdb retains in-frame clones only, with some absent. The sample lists about 66,000 clones; roughly 84% were seen once. The CDR3 sequence is 15 residues long. From germline, CDR1 is SGHRS and CDR2 YFSETQ. V shed 3 bases, J shed 0 bases, and the junction held 3 bases outside the gene matches. Sequenced material: peripheral blood. This sequence joins TRBV5-1 and TRBJ1-1, with TRBD1 matching 9 bases. The TCR sequence derives from a man in his fifties with active COVID-19. The CDR3 reads CASSSGQGLNTEAFF. CDR3 nucleotides: TGCGCCAGCAGCTCGGGACAGGGTTTGAACACTGAAGCTTTCTTT.